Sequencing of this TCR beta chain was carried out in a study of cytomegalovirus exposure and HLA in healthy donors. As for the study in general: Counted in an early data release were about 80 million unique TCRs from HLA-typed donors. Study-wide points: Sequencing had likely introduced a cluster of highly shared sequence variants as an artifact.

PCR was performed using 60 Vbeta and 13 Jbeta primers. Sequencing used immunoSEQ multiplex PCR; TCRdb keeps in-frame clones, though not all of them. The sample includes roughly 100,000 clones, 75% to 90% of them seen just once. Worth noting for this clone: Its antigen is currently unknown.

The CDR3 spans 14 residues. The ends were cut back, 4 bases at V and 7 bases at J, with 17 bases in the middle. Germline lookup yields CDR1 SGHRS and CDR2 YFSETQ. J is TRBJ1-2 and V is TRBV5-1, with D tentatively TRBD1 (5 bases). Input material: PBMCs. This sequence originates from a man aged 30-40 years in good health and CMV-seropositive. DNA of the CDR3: TGCGCCAGCAGCCCCGAAGGGACCGGGGGTGGCTACACCTTC. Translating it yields CASSPEGTGGGYTF.